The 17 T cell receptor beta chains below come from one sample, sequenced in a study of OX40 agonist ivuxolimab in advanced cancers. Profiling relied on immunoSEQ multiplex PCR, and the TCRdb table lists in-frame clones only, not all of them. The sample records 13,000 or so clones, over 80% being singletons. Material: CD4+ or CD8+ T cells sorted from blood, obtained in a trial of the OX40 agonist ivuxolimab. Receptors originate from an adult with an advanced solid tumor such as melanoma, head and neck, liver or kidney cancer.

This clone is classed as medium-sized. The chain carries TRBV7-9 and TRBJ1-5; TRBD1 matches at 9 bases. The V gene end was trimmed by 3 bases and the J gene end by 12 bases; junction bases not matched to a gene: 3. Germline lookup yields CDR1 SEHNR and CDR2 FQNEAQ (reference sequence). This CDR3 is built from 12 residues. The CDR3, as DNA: TGTGCCAGCAGCTTGGGACAGGGTTACCAGCATTTT. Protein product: CASSLGQGYQHF.

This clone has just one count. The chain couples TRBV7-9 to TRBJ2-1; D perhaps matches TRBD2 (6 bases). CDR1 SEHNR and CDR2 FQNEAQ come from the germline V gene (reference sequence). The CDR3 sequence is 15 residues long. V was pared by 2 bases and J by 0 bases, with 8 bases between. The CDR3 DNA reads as TGTGCCAGCAGCTTATGGGAGGCCTCCTACAATGAGCAGTTCTTC. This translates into CASSLWEASYNEQFF.

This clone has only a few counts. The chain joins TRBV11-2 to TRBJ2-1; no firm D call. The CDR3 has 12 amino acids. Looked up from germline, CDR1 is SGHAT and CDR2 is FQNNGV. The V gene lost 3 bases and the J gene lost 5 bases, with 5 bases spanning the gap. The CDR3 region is CASSFSNNEQFF. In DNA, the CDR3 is TGTGCCAGCAGCTTTTCCAACAATGAGCAGTTCTTC.

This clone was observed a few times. CDR3 DNA sequence: TGTGCCAGCAGCTTAGATCCGATCAGGGTGAGGAATGGCTACACCTTC. Translating gives CASSLDPIRVRNGYTF. The rearrangement links TRBV11-3 to TRBJ1-2; the D gene is possibly TRBD1 (5 bases). Germline values: CDR1 SGHNT, CDR2 YENEEA. This CDR3 is 16 amino acids long. The ends were cut back, 0 bases at V and 6 bases at J, with 17 bases in the middle.

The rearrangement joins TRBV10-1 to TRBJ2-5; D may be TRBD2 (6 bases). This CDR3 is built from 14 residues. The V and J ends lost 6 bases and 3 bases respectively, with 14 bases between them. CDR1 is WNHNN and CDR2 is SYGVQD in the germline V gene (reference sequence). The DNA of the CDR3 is TGCGCCAGCAGCCCCGGGAGCCCGGAAGAGACCCAGTACTTC. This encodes CASSPGSPEETQYF.

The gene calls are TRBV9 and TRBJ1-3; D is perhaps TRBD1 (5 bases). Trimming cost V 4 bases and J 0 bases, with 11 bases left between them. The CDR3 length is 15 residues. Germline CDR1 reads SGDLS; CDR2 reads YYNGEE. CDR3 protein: CASSSQTDSGNTIYF. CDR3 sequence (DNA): TGTGCCAGCAGCTCACAGACAGACTCTGGAAACACCATATATTTT.

CDR3 region: CASSKKREGNGELFF. The CDR3, as DNA: TGTGCCAGCAGCAAAAAGAGGGAGGGGAACGGGGAGCTGTTTTTT. The gene calls are TRBV21-1 and TRBJ2-2; the table's D call TRBD2 went unverified against the DNA. TRBV21-1 is recorded as a pseudogene. CDR3 length equals 15 residues.

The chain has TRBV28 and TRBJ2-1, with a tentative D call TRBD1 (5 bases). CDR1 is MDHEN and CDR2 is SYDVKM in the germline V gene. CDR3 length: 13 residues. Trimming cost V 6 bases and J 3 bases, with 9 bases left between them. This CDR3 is CASSITGYNEQFF. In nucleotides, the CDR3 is TGTGCCAGCAGCATAACAGGCTACAATGAGCAGTTCTTC. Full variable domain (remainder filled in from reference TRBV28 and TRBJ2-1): DVKVTQSSRYLVKRTGEKVFLECVQDMDHENMFWYRQDPGLGLRLIYFSYDVKMKEKGDIPEGYSVSREKKERFSLILESASTNQTSMYLCASSITGYNEQFFGPGTRLTVL.

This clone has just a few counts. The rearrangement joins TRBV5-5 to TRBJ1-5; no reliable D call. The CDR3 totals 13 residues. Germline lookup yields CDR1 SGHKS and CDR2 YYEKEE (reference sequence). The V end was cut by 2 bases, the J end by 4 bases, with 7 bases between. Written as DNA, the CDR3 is TGTGCCAGCAGCTTCGATTGGAATCAGCCCCAGCATTTT. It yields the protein CASSFDWNQPQHF.

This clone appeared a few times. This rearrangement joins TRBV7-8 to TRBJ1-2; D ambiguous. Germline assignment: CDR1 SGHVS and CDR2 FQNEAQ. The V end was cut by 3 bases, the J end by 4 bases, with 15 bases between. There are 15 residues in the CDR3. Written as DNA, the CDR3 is TGTGCCAGCAGCTTGAGCTTAGGGAGCCTCTATGGCTACACCTTC. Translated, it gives CASSLSLGSLYGYTF.

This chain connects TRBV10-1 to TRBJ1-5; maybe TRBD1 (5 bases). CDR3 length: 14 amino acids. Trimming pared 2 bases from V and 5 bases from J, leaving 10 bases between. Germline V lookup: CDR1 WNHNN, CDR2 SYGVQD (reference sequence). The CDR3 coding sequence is TGCGCCAGCAGTGAGGCAGGGCAGGATCAGCCCCAGCATTTT. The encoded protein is CASSEAGQDQPQHF.

CDR3 in DNA: TGTGCCAGCAGTTACTCGTCTAACTATGGCTACACCTTC. Residues: CASSYSSNYGYTF. The gene calls are TRBV6-6 and TRBJ1-2; D not certain. The CDR3 is made up of 13 amino acids. Trimming pared 0 bases from V and 0 bases from J, leaving 2 bases between. Germline V gene sequence: CDR1 MNHNY, CDR2 SVGAGI (reference sequence).

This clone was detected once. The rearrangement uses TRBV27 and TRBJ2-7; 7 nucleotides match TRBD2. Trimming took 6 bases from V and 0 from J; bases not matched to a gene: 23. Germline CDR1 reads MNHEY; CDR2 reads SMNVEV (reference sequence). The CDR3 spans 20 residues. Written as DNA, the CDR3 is TGTGCCAGCAGAAGCGCCGGATGGAAACAGCGGGGAAATAACTCCTACGAGCAGTACTTC. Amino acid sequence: CASRSAGWKQRGNNSYEQYF.

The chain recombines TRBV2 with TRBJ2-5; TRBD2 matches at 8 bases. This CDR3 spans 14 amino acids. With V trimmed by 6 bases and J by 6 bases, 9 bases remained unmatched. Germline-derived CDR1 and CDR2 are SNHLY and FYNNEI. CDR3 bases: TGTGCCAGCAGGGGGAGAAGCGGGAGACAGACCCAGTACTTC. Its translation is CASRGRSGRQTQYF.

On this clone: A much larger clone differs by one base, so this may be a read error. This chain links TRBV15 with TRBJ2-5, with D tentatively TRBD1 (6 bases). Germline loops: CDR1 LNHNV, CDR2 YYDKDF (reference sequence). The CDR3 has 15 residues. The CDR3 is CATSRVRQDQEAQYF. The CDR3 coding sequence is TGTGCCACCAGCAGAGTTCGACAGGACCAAGAGGCCCAGTACTTC.

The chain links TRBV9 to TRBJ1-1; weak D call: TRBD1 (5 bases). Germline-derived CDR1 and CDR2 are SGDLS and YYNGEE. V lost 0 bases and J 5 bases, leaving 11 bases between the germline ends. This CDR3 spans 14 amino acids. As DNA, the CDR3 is TGTGCCAGCAGCGTAGGGGGGATTGGGACTGAAGCTTTCTTT. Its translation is CASSVGGIGTEAFF.

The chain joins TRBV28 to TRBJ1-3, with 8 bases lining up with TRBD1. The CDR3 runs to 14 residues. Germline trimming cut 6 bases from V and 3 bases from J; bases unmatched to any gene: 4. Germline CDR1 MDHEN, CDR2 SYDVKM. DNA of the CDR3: TGTGCCAGCAGCTTAGGACAGGGTGGAAACACCATATATTTT. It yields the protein CASSLGQGGNTIYF.